This TCR beta chain emerged from a study of CD8+ T cells in alopecia areata (dated by TCRdb to the late 2010s). As for the study more broadly: Treated patients were enrolled in an open-label pilot trial of oral tofacitinib, 5 to 10 mg twice daily, for moderate-to-severe alopecia areata. Tofacitinib was administered for 6 to 18 months, and 6 months of follow-up off drug were then conducted to assess delayed response and recurrence. High-throughput TCRbeta sequencing was used to examine T cell clonal expansion in alopecia areata in both the C3H/HeJ mouse model and human patients. On the human side, TCRbeta sequencing was run on scalp tissue and on sorted CD4+ and CD8+ peripheral blood T cells from healthy controls and from alopecia areata patients with either patchy or totalis/universalis disease. Biopsies were taken from tofacitinib-treated patients at baseline and again at 4 and 24 weeks into treatment, and several of those patients also had a later scalp biopsy. Clonality in the scalp was compared among normal scalp (n=4), patchy alopecia areata scalp (n=8), and alopecia totalis/universalis scalp (n=8). RNA was extracted with the PAXgene miRNA kit for fixed scalp, the miRNeasy kit for PBMCs, and the RNeasy kit for mouse skin. immunoSEQ multiplex PCR using 35 Vbeta forward primers and 13 Jbeta reverse primers was used to amplify TCRbeta CDR3 regions.

A remark on this clone: The antigen this receptor binds is unknown. Per-nucleotide qualities are absent, and no much larger clonotype sits a single base away.

The library was prepared using the immunoSEQ multiplex PCR assay. To provide template for TCR sequencing, every sample had RNA extracted and reverse transcribed into cDNA. First-strand cDNA was synthesized using SuperScript III with a 2:1 mix of oligo-dT and random hexamers. Amplification bias was assessed with a synthetic immune receptor repertoire, and residual bias was removed computationally. The published analysis was carried out like this. After raw reads were preprocessed to remove errors, the CDR3 was defined following IMGT conventions as running from the conserved cysteine to phenylalanine. Clonality was computed as 1 minus the Shannon entropy, with the entropy normalized by log2 of the number of productive unique TCRs. Whether each scalp clone was CD4 or CD8 was inferred by checking scalp TCRbeta sequences against the CD4 and CD8 repertoires from sorted blood. The clones in this table, taken by TCRdb from immuneACCESS, are in-frame only. Not every clone is retained; where verified, under half of the shortfall comes from an unresolved V gene, and the cause of the rest is unknown. D and trimming were read from the DNA, whereas the V and J calls and clone size are those reported in that table. The sample table holds roughly 250,000 clones, of which under 70% were seen once. Of the sample, under 1.5% falls within the top ten clones.

The sample's time point, from its label and the paper: baseline before oral tofacitinib. Peripheral blood and lesional scalp punch biopsies were obtained from patients with alopecia areata. PBMCs were isolated by density centrifugation and stained for CD3, CD4 and CD8, after which CD4+ and CD8+ T cells were sorted on a FACSAria. Broader findings and caveats from the paper: Shared TCR sequences between patients were less evident than in mice, which may be partly attributable to HLA diversity in the patient population. Unlike mouse skin, where gammadelta T cells dominate, normal human skin contains resident alphabeta T cells that get sequenced too, which complicates analysis of the scalp TCR repertoire. Compared with normal scalp, lesional scalp had higher clonality and more expanded CD8+ clones, particularly in alopecia totalis/universalis, a pattern that suggests antigenic drive.

Sequencing used CD4+ T cells sorted from blood, obtained at week 0. This receptor was identified in a human donor with alopecia areata.

CDR3 protein: CAWSGGKAQHF. The nucleotides read TGTGCCTGGAGTGGGGGTAAGGCCCAGCATTTT. The rearrangement joined TRBV30 to TRBJ1-5, with the D gene not clear enough to name. Trimming costs V 1 base and J 11 bases, and their ends lie 9 bases apart. The CDR3 holds 11 amino acids from the cysteine to the phenylalanine. The kept DNA is CDR3 alone, 33 bases in frame from the first base. The germline V gene (reference sequence) yields GTSNPN for CDR1 and SVGIG for CDR2.